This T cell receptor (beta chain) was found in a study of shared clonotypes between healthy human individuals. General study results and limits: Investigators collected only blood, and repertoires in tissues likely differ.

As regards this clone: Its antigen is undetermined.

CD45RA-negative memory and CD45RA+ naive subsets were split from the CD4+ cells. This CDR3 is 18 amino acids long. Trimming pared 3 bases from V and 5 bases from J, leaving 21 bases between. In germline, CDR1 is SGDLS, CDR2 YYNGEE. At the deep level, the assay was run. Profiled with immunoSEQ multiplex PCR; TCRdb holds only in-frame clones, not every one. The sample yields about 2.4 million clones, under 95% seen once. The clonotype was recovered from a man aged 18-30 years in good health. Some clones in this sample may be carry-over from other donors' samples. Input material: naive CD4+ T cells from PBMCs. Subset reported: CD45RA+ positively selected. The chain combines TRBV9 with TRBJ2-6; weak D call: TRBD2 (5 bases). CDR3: CASSGGLGNFRWANVLTF. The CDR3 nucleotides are TGTGCCAGCAGCGGAGGGTTGGGGAACTTTCGGTGGGCCAACGTCCTGACTTTC.